These 32 T cell receptor beta chains came from one sample sequenced in a study of shared clonotypes between healthy human individuals. Produced via immunoSEQ multiplex PCR; TCRdb's table is partial and in-frame only. This repertoire shows about half a million clones, 70% to 80% found once; its top ten account for around 12%. Material for sequencing was PBMCs. These receptor sequences come from a woman aged 35 to 49 in good health. Some clones in this sample may be carry-over from other donors' samples.

The chain carries TRBV11-2 and TRBJ1-2; 8 positions match TRBD1. The CDR3 totals 16 residues. The V gene's germline CDR1 is SGHAT and CDR2 FQNNGV. V gave up 6 bases and J gave up 3 bases; unmatched junction bases: 12. The CDR3 DNA follows: TGTGCCAGCAGAAAAATACACAGGGGGAAAGACTATGGCTACACCTTC. Protein sequence: CASRKIHRGKDYGYTF. Together with reference TRBV11-2 and TRBJ1-2, the CDR3 gives the full variable domain: EAGVAQSPRYKIIEKRQSVAFWCNPISGHATLYWYQQILGQGPKLLIQFQNNGVVDDSQLPKDRFSAERLKGVDSTLKIQPAKLEDSAVYLCASRKIHRGKDYGYTFGSGTRLTVV.

The chain combines TRBV28 with TRBJ2-7, with D tentatively TRBD2 (5 bases). The CDR3 loop spans 12 amino acids. The V end lost 11 bases, the J end lost 1 base, and 12 bases lay between the germline ends. In germline, CDR1 is MDHEN, CDR2 SYDVKM. The CDR3 coding sequence is TGTGCCGTTGGGGAGCGGTCCTACGAGCAGTACTTC. It encodes CAVGERSYEQYF.

The chain uses TRBV15 and TRBJ1-4; D is possibly TRBD1 (5 bases). The germline V gene has CDR1 LNHNV and CDR2 YYDKDF (reference sequence). The CDR3 is made up of 17 amino acids. V was pared by 0 bases and J by 0 bases, with 11 bases between. The CDR3 bases are TGTGCCACCAGCAGAGATGACAGTGAGGCAACTAATGAAAAACTGTTTTTT. This encodes CATSRDDSEATNEKLFF.

Note on this clone: This likely stems from a read error, as it lies one base from a far larger clone. As the CDR3 is not closed by the conserved phenylalanine or tryptophan, this likely results from a read error. This chain uses TRBV7-9 with TRBJ2-7; D uncertain. The germline CDR1 and CDR2 sequences are SEHNR and FQNEAQ (reference sequence). CDR3 length equals 13 residues. Trimming pared 3 bases from V and 4 bases from J, leaving 10 bases between. The CDR3 DNA is TGTGCCAGCAGCTTCTCAGGAGAGTACGAGCAGTACCTC. Translated: CASSFSGEYEQYL.

The V gene is TRBV5-1, the J gene TRBJ2-7; maybe TRBD1 (5 bases). The CDR3 covers 14 residues. Germline lookup yields CDR1 SGHRS and CDR2 YFSETQ. Trimming cost V 1 base and J 3 bases, with 11 bases left between them. The DNA of the CDR3 is TGCGCCAGCAGCTTGAGACAGTTGAACTACGAGCAGTACTTC. Encoded protein: CASSLRQLNYEQYF. Drawing the rest from reference TRBV5-1 and TRBJ2-7, the complete variable domain is KAGVTQTPRYLIKTRGQQVTLSCSPISGHRSVSWYQQTPGQGLQFLFEYFSETQRNKGNFPGRFSGRQFSNSRSEMNVSTLELGDSALYLCASSLRQLNYEQYFGPGTRLTVT.

This clone was counted once. This chain links TRBV27 with TRBJ1-2; no firm D call. From germline, CDR1 is MNHEY and CDR2 SMNVEV (reference sequence). The CDR3 spans 13 residues. Deletions cut 8 bases from V and 1 base from J, with 11 bases between. This CDR3 is CASWRADNYGYTF. CDR3 sequence (DNA): TGTGCCAGCTGGAGGGCAGATAACTATGGCTACACCTTC.

The CDR3 sequence is CAWRAKQGGEQYF. The CDR3, as DNA: TGTGCCTGGAGGGCTAAACAGGGCGGAGAGCAGTACTTC. This rearrangement joins TRBV30 to TRBJ2-7, with a weak D call TRBD1 (6 bases). This CDR3 has 13 residues. Germline CDR1 GTSNPN, CDR2 SVGIG (reference sequence). V shed 3 bases and J shed 7 bases, with 16 bases lying between them.

This chain uses TRBV6-6 with TRBJ1-2; D perhaps matches TRBD1 (5 bases). The ends were cut back, 0 bases at V and 4 bases at J, with 15 bases in the middle. Germline lookup yields CDR1 MNHNY and CDR2 SVGAGI (reference sequence). This CDR3 is 16 amino acids long. The CDR3 sequence: CASSYSAPRGTYGYTF. For the CDR3, the DNA is TGTGCCAGCAGTTACTCAGCCCCGCGGGGGACCTATGGCTACACCTTC.

A word on this clone: The same CDR3 is also encoded by other DNA sequences in this sample. J is TRBJ1-1 and V is TRBV5-1; D is unresolved. V lost 4 bases to trimming and J lost 2 bases, with 12 bases between them. CDR1 and CDR2 from the germline V gene are SGHRS and YFSETQ. The CDR3 totals 14 residues. The CDR3 protein is CASSPGTVNTEAFF. DNA for the CDR3: TGCGCCAGCAGCCCCGGTACAGTAAACACTGAAGCTTTCTTT.

The chain couples TRBV30 to TRBJ1-3; no reliable D call. V was clipped by 5 bases and J by 1 base, with 9 bases between them. This CDR3 has 13 residues. Germline V CDR1 and CDR2: GTSNPN, SVGIG (reference sequence). The CDR3: CAWSTRSGNTIYF. CDR3 bases: TGTGCCTGGTCAACTCGGTCTGGAAACACCATATATTTT. Full variable domain (missing parts from reference TRBV30 and TRBJ1-3): SQTIHQWPATLVQPVGSPLSLECTVEGTSNPNLYWYRQAAGRGLQLLFYSVGIGQISSEVPQNLSASRPQDRQFILSSKKLLLSDSGFYLCAWSTRSGNTIYFGEGSWLTVV.

As for this clone: The junction and the germline gene differ at one end; a read error may be behind it. The V call is TRBV5-4, the J call TRBJ2-4, with D maybe TRBD1 (6 bases). Germline V gene data show CDR1 as SGHNT and CDR2 as YYREEE (reference sequence). The CDR3 contains 12 residues. CDR3 sequence (DNA): TGTGCCAGCAGTTTGGACAGAAACATTCAGTACTTC. Encoded protein: CASSLDRNIQYF.

This rearrangement joins TRBV28 to TRBJ1-3; D unresolved. V was clipped by 5 bases and J by 8 bases, with 13 bases between them. CDR3 size: 13 residues. Germline CDR1 MDHEN, CDR2 SYDVKM. The CDR3 spells CASSPPSTDTIYF. CDR3 coding DNA: TGTGCCAGCAGTCCCCCATCTACGGACACCATATATTTT.

The chain links TRBV28 to TRBJ1-2, with D possibly matching TRBD1 (5 bases). There are 14 residues in the CDR3. Looked up from germline, CDR1 is MDHEN and CDR2 is SYDVKM. Trimming stripped 3 bases from V and 2 bases from J, with 10 bases between. The CDR3 DNA is TGTGCCAGCAGTTTTTGGGCAGGGAACTATGGCTACACCTTC. The encoded protein is CASSFWAGNYGYTF.

CDR3 coding DNA: TGTGCCAGCAGTGCGACCGGGACAGGGTTTTACGAGCAGTACTTC. It is translated as CASSATGTGFYEQYF. The chain combines TRBV27 with TRBJ2-7; 9 bases line up with TRBD1. The CDR3 spans 15 residues. The V segment lost 5 bases and the J segment 4 bases; nucleotides outside the gene matches: 9. Germline V gene sequence: CDR1 MNHEY, CDR2 SMNVEV (reference sequence).

The J gene is TRBJ1-2, the V gene TRBV28; possible D gene TRBD1, 6 bases. Germline CDR1 reads MDHEN; CDR2 reads SYDVKM. V was trimmed by 6 bases and J by 8 bases, leaving 19 bases between them. The CDR3 totals 14 residues. CDR3 nucleotides: TGTGCCAGCAGCCTAGGATGGGGGGCTGGCGGCTACACCTTC. Amino acid sequence: CASSLGWGAGGYTF.

This clone was detected only a few times. The chain combines TRBV18 with TRBJ1-3; a weak D match, TRBD1 (5 bases). This CDR3 spans 15 amino acids. Trimming cost V 1 base and J 3 bases, with 10 bases left between them. Germline V lookup: CDR1 KGHSH, CDR2 LQKENI. The CDR3 nucleotides read TGTGCCAGCTCACCACTGGGGACGGATGGAAACACCATATATTTT. It codes for CASSPLGTDGNTIYF.

The gene calls are TRBV7-3 and TRBJ2-1, with D possibly being TRBD2 (5 bases). The length of the CDR3 is 13 residues. The V and J ends lost 3 bases and 6 bases respectively, with 9 bases between them. Germline CDR1 reads SGHTA; CDR2 reads FQGTGA. DNA of the CDR3: TGTGCCAGCAGCTTGGCTAGCATCAATGAGCAGTTCTTC. Translating gives CASSLASINEQFF.

The rearrangement uses TRBV2 and TRBJ2-6; no clear D. The CDR3 totals 14 residues. Trimming removed 7 bases at V and 4 bases at J, with 11 bases between. Germline CDR1 reads SNHLY; CDR2 reads FYNNEI. Here the CDR3 reads CASMGISGANVLTF. Written as DNA, the CDR3 is TGTGCCAGCATGGGGATCTCAGGGGCCAACGTCCTGACTTTC.

This clone has just one count. The V call is TRBV5-8, the J call TRBJ2-3, with 7 bases that match TRBD1. CDR1 and CDR2 from the germline V gene are SGHTS and YDEGEE. This CDR3 contains 16 residues. V shed 5 bases, J shed 0 bases, and the junction held 9 bases outside the gene matches. The CDR3 sequence is CASSNRGSGSTDTQYF. The CDR3 bases are TGTGCCAGCAGTAACAGGGGTTCGGGGAGCACAGATACGCAGTATTTT.

This clone was observed a handful of times. This sequence joins TRBV2 and TRBJ1-2; D remains unclear. Looked up from germline, CDR1 is SNHLY and CDR2 is FYNNEI. The CDR3 is 12 amino acids. V lost 3 bases and J 3 bases, leaving 5 bases between the germline ends. CDR3: CASSEADYGYTF. DNA of the CDR3: TGTGCCAGCAGTGAGGCAGACTATGGCTACACCTTC.

The chain has TRBV28 and TRBJ2-3; 9 positions agree with TRBD2. This CDR3 region has 14 residues. The germline CDR1 and CDR2 sequences are MDHEN and SYDVKM. V dropped 5 bases and J dropped 3; count of bases not matched to a gene: 3. CDR3 in DNA: TGTGCCAGCAGTCCCGGACTAGCGACAGATACGCAGTATTTT. Translating gives CASSPGLATDTQYF. Filled out from reference TRBV28 and TRBJ2-3, the complete variable domain reads DVKVTQSSRYLVKRTGEKVFLECVQDMDHENMFWYRQDPGLGLRLIYFSYDVKMKEKGDIPEGYSVSREKKERFSLILESASTNQTSMYLCASSPGLATDTQYFGPGTRLTVL.

J is TRBJ1-2 and V is TRBV30, with a tentative D call TRBD1 (6 bases). The CDR3 runs 14 residues. The germline V gene has CDR1 GTSNPN and CDR2 SVGIG (reference sequence). Trimming removed 2 bases at V and 5 bases at J, with 15 bases between. The CDR3 nucleotides are TGTGCCTGGAGTAGGGGGGGCGCGGTTTATGGCTACACCTTC. Its translation is CAWSRGGAVYGYTF.

The rearrangement uses TRBV4-3 and TRBJ2-3, with 8 bases lining up with TRBD1. The ends lost 1 base at V and 5 bases at J; junction bases unmatched: 8. The CDR3 runs to 16 residues. Germline V gene sequence: CDR1 LGHNA, CDR2 YSLEER. The DNA for the CDR3 is TGCGCCAGCAGCCAAGCCGTCACAGGGGGGATAGATACGCAGTATTTT. It yields the protein CASSQAVTGGIDTQYF.

CDR3 coding DNA: TGCGCCAGCAGCCACCCCCGGGACAGGGCCCACAATGAGCAGTTCTTC. It specifies CASSHPRDRAHNEQFF. This sequence joins TRBV4-3 and TRBJ2-1; 9 nucleotides agree with TRBD1. Per the germline V gene, CDR1 is LGHNA and CDR2 is YSLEER. The CDR3 is 16 residues long. Trimming at V came to 3 bases and at J to 5 bases, leaving 8 bases not matched to a gene.

This clone was observed once. The chain is built from TRBV5-1 and TRBJ2-1, with 8 nucleotides matching TRBD2. V gave up 0 bases and J gave up 6 bases; unmatched junction bases: 5. The CDR3 has 15 amino acids. Germline-derived CDR1 and CDR2 are SGHRS and YFSETQ. CDR3 protein: CASSLDTSGTNEQFF. In DNA form, the CDR3 reads TGCGCCAGCAGCTTGGACACTAGCGGAACCAATGAGCAGTTCTTC.

The genes are TRBV11-2 and TRBJ2-1, with TRBD2 as a possible D gene (8 bases). Between the trimmed V and J ends, which lost 1 base and 1 base, there was a span of 17 bases. The CDR3 totals 18 residues. CDR1 is SGHAT, CDR2 FQNNGV, per germline. CDR3 nucleotides: TGTGCCAGCAGCTTAGGGGCGGGGGGACAGAGTTCCTACAATGAGCAGTTCTTC. Its translation is CASSLGAGGQSSYNEQFF.

The CDR3 nucleotides are TGTGCCAGCAGCGATAAAAACCGGGGGCGGGCCGACAATCAGCCCCAGCATTTT. It translates to CASSDKNRGRADNQPQHF. V and J are TRBV9 and TRBJ1-5; a possible D gene is TRBD1 (6 bases). Germline assignment: CDR1 SGDLS and CDR2 YYNGEE. Deletions cut 3 bases from V and 3 bases from J, with 22 bases between. This CDR3 has 18 amino acids.

The chain joins TRBV9 to TRBJ1-3; D uncertain. V gave up 3 bases and J gave up 4 bases, with 14 bases separating them. Germline V gives CDR1 SGDLS, CDR2 YYNGEE. The length of the CDR3 is 15 residues. Here the CDR3 reads CASSDQTSGGNTIYF. Here the CDR3 DNA reads TGTGCCAGCAGCGATCAAACGAGCGGCGGAAACACCATATATTTT.

The J gene is TRBJ2-2, the V gene TRBV5-1; D may be TRBD1 (6 bases). Trimming took 4 bases from V and 6 from J, leaving 22 bases between them. Looked up from germline, CDR1 is SGHRS and CDR2 is YFSETQ. The CDR3 is made up of 17 amino acids. The DNA of the CDR3 is TGCGCCAGCAGCACTGGTGGGGGCAGGGATCGGTCCGGGGAGCTGTTTTTT. Its translation is CASSTGGGRDRSGELFF.

This chain uses TRBV7-3 with TRBJ2-7, with unresolved D. With 5 bases removed from V and 2 bases from J, the gap between germline ends came to 7 bases. The CDR3 spans 12 residues. From germline, CDR1 is SGHTA and CDR2 FQGTGA. The CDR3 nucleotides are TGTGCCAGCAGCCCCTTCCCCTACGAGCAGTACTTC. It is translated as CASSPFPYEQYF.

Worth noting for this clone: A read error is likely here: a far larger clone is one base away. The conserved phenylalanine or tryptophan normally closing the CDR3 is absent here, so this likely arose from a read error. V is TRBV7-2 and J is TRBJ2-7, with D perhaps TRBD2 (5 bases). V lost 3 bases, J lost 1 base, and 13 bases lay in between. CDR3 length equals 15 residues. Germline V CDR1 and CDR2: SGHTA, FQGNSA. CDR3 in amino acids: CASSFDPTSSYEQYL. CDR3 coding DNA: TGTGCCAGCAGCTTCGACCCTACTAGTTCCTACGAGCAGTACCTC.

The CDR3 nucleotides read TGTGCCAGCAGCTTCGGAGGGTGGGAGGAGACCCAGTACTTC. It translates to CASSFGGWEETQYF. The V gene is TRBV7-2, the J gene TRBJ2-5; D is possibly TRBD2 (6 bases). Trimming shortened V by 3 bases and J by 5 bases, and 13 bases separated the two germline ends. Germline loops: CDR1 SGHTA, CDR2 FQGNSA. The CDR3 contains 14 residues. Based on the CDR3 plus reference TRBV7-2 and TRBJ2-5, the full variable domain is GAGVSQSPSNKVTEKGKDVELRCDPISGHTALYWYRQSLGQGLEFLIYFQGNSAPDKSGLPSDRFSAERTGGSVSTLTIQRTQQEDSAVYLCASSFGGWEETQYFGPGTRLLVL.